Many counts were recorded for the clone carrying this T cell receptor beta chain. The data derive from a study of Graves' ophthalmopathy and Graves' hyperthyroidism. V lost 3 bases and J 1 base, leaving 10 bases between the germline ends. The length of the CDR3 is 14 residues. Germline V gene lookup returns CDR1 SGHRS and CDR2 YFSETQ. Amplified TCR beta CDR3 regions were obtained using RNA transcripts as template. The first round was an RT-PCR with HTBI primers, and the second round was a multiplex PCR. TCRdb analysed the multiplex PCR reads with MiXCR anew, one entry per CDR3 protein. The data hold around 600,000 distinct CDR3 sequences, with just over 40% observed a single time.

This TCR was recovered from an adult man with Graves' ophthalmopathy. The chain employs TRBV5-1 and TRBJ1-1; maybe TRBD1 (5 bases). Sequencing was carried out using peripheral blood. CDR3 sequence: CASSSGRSNTEAFF. CDR3 in DNA: TGCGCCAGCAGCTCGGGACGGTCGAACACTGAAGCTTTCTTT. The variable domain in full, with the rest retrieved from reference TRBV5-1 and TRBJ1-1, is KAGVTQTPRYLIKTRGQQVTLSCSPISGHRSVSWYQQTPGQGLQFLFEYFSETQRNKGNFPGRFSGRQFSNSRSEMNVSTLELGDSALYLCASSSGRSNTEAFFGQGTRLTVV.